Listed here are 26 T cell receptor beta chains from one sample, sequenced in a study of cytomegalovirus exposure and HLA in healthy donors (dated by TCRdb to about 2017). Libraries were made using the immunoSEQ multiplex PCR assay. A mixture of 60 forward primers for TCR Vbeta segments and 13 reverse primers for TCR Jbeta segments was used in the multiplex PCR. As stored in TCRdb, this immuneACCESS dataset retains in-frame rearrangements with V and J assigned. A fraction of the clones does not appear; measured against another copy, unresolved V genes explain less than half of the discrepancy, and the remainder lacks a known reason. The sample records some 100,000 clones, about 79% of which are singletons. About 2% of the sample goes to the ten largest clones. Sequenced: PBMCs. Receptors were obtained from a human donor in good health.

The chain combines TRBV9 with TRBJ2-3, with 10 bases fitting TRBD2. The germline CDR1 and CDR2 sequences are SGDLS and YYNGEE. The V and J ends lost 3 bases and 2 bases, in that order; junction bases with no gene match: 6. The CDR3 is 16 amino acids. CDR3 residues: CASSDQLAGHTDTQYF. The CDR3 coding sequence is TGTGCCAGCAGCGACCAACTAGCGGGGCACACAGATACGCAGTATTTT.

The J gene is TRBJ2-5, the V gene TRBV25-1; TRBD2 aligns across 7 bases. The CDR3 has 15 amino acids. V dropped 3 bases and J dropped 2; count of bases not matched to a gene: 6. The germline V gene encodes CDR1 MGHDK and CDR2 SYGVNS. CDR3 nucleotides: TGTGCCAGCAGTGAGAATCTAGCGGCACAAGAGACCCAGTACTTC. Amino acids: CASSENLAAQETQYF.

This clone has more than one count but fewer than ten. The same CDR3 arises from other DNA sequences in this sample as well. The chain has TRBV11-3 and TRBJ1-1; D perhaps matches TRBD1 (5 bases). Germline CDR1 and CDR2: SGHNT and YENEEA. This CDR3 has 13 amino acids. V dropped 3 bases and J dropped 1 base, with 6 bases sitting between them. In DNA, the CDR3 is TGTGCCAGCAGCTTGGGGGGGAACACTGAAGCTTTCTTT. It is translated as CASSLGGNTEAFF.

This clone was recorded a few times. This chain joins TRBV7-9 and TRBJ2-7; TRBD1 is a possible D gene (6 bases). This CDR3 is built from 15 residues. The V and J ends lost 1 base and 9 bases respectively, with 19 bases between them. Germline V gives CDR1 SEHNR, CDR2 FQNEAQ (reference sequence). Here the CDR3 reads CASSLGTVSTNGQYF. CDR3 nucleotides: TGTGCCAGCAGCTTAGGGACAGTGTCTACGAATGGGCAGTACTTC.

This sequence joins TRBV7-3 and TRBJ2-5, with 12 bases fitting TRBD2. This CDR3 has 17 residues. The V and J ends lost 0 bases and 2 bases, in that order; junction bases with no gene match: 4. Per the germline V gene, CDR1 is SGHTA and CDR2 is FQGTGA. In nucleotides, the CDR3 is TGTGCCAGCAGCTTAACGGGACTAGCGGGTCTTCAAGAGACCCAGTACTTC. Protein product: CASSLTGLAGLQETQYF.

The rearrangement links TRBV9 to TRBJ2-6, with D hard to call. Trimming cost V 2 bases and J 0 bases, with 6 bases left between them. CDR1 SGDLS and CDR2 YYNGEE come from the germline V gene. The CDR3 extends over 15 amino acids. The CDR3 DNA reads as TGTGCCAGCAGCGTCACAAGCTCTGGGGCCAACGTCCTGACTTTC. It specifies CASSVTSSGANVLTF.

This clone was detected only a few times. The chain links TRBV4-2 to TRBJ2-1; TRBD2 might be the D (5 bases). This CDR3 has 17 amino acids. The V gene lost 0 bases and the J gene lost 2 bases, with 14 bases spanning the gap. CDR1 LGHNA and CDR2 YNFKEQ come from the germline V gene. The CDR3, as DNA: TGTGCCAGCAGCCAAGAAGGCAGGAGGACCCCCTACAATGAGCAGTTCTTC. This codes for CASSQEGRRTPYNEQFF.

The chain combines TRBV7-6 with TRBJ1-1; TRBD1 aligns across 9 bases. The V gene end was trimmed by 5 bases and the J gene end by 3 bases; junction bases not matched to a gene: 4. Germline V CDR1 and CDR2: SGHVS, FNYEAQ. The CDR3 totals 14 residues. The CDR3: CASSPWTGDTEAFF. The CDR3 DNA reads TGTGCCAGCAGCCCCTGGACAGGGGACACTGAAGCTTTCTTT. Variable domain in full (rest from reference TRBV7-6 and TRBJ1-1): GAGVSQSPRYKVTKRGQDVALRCDPISGHVSLYWYRQALGQGPEFLTYFNYEAQQDKSGLPNDRFSAERPEGSISTLTIQRTEQRDSAMYRCASSPWTGDTEAFFGQGTRLTVV.

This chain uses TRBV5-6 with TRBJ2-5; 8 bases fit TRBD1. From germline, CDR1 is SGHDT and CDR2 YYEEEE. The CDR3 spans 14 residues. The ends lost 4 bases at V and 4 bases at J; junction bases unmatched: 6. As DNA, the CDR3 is TGTGCCAGCAGCGGACAGGGAGTAAGAGAGACCCAGTACTTC. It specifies CASSGQGVRETQYF.

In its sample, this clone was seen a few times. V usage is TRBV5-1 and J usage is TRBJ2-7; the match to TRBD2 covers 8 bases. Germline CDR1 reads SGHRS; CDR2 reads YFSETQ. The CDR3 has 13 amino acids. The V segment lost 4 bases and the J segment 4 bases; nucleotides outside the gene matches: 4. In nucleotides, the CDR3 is TGCGCCAGCAGCCCAGCGGGGGCTTACGAGCAGTACTTC. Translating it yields CASSPAGAYEQYF.

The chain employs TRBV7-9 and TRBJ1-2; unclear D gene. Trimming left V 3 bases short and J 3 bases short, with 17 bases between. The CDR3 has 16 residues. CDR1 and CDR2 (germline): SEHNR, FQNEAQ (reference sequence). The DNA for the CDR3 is TGTGCCAGCAGCTTTGGGGAAAGGCGCGGGGACTATGGCTACACCTTC. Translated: CASSFGERRGDYGYTF. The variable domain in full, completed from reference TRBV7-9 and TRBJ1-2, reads DTGVSQNPRHKITKRGQNVTFRCDPISEHNRLYWYRQTLGQGPEFLTYFQNEAQLEKSRLLSDRFSAERPKGSFSTLEIQRTEQGDSAMYLCASSFGERRGDYGYTFGSGTRLTVV.

CDR3 sequence reads: CASSVHRGQNIQYF. The CDR3 DNA reads TGTGCCAGCAGCGTCCACAGGGGGCAAAACATTCAGTACTTC. V and J are TRBV11-2 and TRBJ2-4; 9 positions match TRBD1. Germline lookup yields CDR1 SGHAT and CDR2 FQNNGV. V shed 5 bases and J 5 bases; nucleotides not matched to a gene: 4. CDR3 length: 14 amino acids. Complete variable domain (other parts from reference TRBV11-2 and TRBJ2-4): EAGVAQSPRYKIIEKRQSVAFWCNPISGHATLYWYQQILGQGPKLLIQFQNNGVVDDSQLPKDRFSAERLKGVDSTLKIQPAKLEDSAVYLCASSVHRGQNIQYFGAGTRLSVL.

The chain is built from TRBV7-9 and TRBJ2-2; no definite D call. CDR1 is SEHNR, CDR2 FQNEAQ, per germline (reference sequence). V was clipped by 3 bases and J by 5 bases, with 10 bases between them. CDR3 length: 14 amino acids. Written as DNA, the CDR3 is TGTGCCAGCAGCTTTCTCGTAGCAACCGGGGAGCTGTTTTTT. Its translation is CASSFLVATGELFF. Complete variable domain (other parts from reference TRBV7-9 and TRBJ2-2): DTGVSQNPRHKITKRGQNVTFRCDPISEHNRLYWYRQTLGQGPEFLTYFQNEAQLEKSRLLSDRFSAERPKGSFSTLEIQRTEQGDSAMYLCASSFLVATGELFFGEGSRLTVL.

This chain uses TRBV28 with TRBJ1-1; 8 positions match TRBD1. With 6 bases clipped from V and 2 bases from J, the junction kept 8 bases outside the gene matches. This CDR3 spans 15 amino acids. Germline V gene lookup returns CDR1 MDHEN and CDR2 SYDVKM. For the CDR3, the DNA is TGTGCCAGCAGAACAGGGGGGGCCGGAAACACTGAAGCTTTCTTT. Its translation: CASRTGGAGNTEAFF.

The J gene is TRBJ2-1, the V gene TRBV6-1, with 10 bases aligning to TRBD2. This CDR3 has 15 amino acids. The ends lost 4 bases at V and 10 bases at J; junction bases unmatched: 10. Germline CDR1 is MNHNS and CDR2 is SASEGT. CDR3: CASSGTSGLVEEQFF. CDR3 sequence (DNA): TGTGCCAGCAGTGGGACTAGCGGCTTGGTTGAGGAGCAGTTCTTC.

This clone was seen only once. In DNA, the CDR3 is TGTGCCAGCAGCGTCGGGGGGGCCAAAAACATTCAGTACTTC. This encodes CASSVGGAKNIQYF. The chain has TRBV6-6 and TRBJ2-4; 7 bases match TRBD2. Unmatched junction bases numbered 3, after V lost 6 bases and J lost 1 base. This CDR3 has 14 residues. Germline V gives CDR1 MNHNY, CDR2 SVGAGI (reference sequence).

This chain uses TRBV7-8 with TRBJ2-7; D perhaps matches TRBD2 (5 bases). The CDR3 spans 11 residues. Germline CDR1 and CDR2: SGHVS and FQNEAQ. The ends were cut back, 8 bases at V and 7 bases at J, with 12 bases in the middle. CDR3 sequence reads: CASGLAREQYF. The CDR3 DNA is TGTGCCAGCGGGTTAGCGAGAGAGCAGTACTTC.

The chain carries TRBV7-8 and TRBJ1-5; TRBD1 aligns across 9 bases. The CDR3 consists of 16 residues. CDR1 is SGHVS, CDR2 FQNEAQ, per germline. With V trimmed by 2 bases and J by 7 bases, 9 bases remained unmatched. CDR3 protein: CASSLYSRQGDQPQHF. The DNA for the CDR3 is TGTGCCAGCAGCTTATACTCCAGACAGGGGGACCAGCCCCAGCATTTT.

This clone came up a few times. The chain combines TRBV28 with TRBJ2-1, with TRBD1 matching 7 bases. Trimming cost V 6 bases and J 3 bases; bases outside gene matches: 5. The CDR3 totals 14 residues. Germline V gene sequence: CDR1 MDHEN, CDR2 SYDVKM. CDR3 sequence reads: CASRVGTVYNEQFF. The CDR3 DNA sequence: TGTGCCAGCAGAGTGGGGACAGTCTACAATGAGCAGTTCTTC.

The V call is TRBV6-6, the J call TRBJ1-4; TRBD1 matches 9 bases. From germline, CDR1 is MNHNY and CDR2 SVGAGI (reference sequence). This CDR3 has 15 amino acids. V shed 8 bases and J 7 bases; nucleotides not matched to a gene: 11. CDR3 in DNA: TGTGCCAGCGGAACCCGGGGGACAGGGCGTGAAAAACTGTTTTTT. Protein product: CASGTRGTGREKLFF.

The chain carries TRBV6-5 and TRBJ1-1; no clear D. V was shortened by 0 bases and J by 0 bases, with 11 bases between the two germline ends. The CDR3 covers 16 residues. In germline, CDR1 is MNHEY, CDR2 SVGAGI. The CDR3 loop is CASSYSFQFMNTEAFF. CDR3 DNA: TGTGCCAGCAGTTACTCTTTTCAGTTCATGAACACTGAAGCTTTCTTT.

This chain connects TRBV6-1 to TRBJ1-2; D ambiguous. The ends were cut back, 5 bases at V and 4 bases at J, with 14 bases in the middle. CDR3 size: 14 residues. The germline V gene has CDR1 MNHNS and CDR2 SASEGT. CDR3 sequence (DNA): TGTGCCAGCAGTCCCCGAAGCGAAGCCTATGGCTACACCTTC. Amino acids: CASSPRSEAYGYTF.

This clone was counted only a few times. The CDR3 loop reads CASSSGQLAEQYF. As DNA, the CDR3 is TGCGCCAGCAGCTCGGGACAACTCGCCGAGCAGTACTTC. The chain uses TRBV5-1 and TRBJ2-7, with D maybe TRBD1 (6 bases). Germline V gene sequence: CDR1 SGHRS, CDR2 YFSETQ. The CDR3 consists of 13 residues. The V gene lost 3 bases and the J gene lost 6 bases, with 13 bases spanning the gap.

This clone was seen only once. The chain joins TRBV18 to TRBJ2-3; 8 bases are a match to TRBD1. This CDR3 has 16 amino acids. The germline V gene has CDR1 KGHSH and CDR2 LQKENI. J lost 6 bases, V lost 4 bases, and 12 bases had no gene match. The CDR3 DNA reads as TGTGCCAGCTCACTCTGGGGGACAGGCACGGGGGATACGCAGTATTTT. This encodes CASSLWGTGTGDTQYF.

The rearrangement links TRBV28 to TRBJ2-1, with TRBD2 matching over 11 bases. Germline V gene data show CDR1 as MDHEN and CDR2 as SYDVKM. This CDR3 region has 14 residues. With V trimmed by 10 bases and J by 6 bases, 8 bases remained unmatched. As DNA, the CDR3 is TGTGCCACCCGCGGGGGGACTAGCGGCAATGAGCAGTTCTTC. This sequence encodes CATRGGTSGNEQFF.

In nucleotides, the CDR3 is TGCAGCGTTGTAGGGGTTGACCCAAATCAGCCCCAGCATTTT. Protein: CSVVGVDPNQPQHF. This chain connects TRBV29-1 to TRBJ1-5; D perhaps matches TRBD1 (5 bases). The CDR3 extends over 14 amino acids. V was trimmed by 4 bases and J by 4 bases, leaving 14 bases between them. Germline lookup yields CDR1 SQVTM and CDR2 ANQGSEA.